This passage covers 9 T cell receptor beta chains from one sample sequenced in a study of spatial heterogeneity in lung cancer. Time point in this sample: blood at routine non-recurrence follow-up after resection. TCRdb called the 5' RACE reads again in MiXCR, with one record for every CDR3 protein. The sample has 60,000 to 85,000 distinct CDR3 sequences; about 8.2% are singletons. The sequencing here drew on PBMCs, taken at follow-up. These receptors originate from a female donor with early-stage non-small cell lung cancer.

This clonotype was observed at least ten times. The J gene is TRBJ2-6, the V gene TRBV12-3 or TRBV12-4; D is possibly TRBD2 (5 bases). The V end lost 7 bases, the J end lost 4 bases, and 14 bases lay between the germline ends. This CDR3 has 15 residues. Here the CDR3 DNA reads TGTGCCAGCACCCTCTCCGGGGTCGGGGCCAACGTCCTGACTTTC. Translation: CASTLSGVGANVLTF.

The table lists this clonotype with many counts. CDR3 nucleotides: TGTGCCAGCAGTACGACTAGCGGGTTTTCCTACGAGCAGTACTTC. This translates into CASSTTSGFSYEQYF. This chain joins TRBV27 and TRBJ2-7; 10 nucleotides match TRBD2. Losses at the gene ends were 5 bases for V and 1 base for J; bases not matched to a gene: 5. Per the germline V gene, CDR1 is MNHEY and CDR2 is SMNVEV (reference sequence). CDR3 length: 15 residues.

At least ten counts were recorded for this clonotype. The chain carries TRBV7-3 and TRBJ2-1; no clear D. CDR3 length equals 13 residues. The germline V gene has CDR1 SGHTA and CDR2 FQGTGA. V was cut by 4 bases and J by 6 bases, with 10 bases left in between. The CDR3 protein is CASSSPDINEQFF. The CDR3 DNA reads TGTGCCAGCAGCTCCCCCGATATCAATGAGCAGTTCTTC.

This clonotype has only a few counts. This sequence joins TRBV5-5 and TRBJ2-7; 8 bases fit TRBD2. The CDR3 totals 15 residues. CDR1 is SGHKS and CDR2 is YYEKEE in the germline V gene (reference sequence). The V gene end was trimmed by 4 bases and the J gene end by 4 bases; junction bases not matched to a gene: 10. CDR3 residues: CASSTGTTSGYEQYF. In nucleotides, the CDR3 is TGTGCCAGCAGCACAGGAACAACTAGCGGTTACGAGCAGTACTTC.

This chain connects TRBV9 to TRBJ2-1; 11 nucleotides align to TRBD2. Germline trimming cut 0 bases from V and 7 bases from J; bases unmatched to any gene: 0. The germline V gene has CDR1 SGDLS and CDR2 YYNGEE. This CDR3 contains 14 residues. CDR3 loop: CASSVGTSGNEQFF. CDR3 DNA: TGTGCCAGCAGCGTAGGGACTAGCGGGAATGAGCAGTTCTTC.

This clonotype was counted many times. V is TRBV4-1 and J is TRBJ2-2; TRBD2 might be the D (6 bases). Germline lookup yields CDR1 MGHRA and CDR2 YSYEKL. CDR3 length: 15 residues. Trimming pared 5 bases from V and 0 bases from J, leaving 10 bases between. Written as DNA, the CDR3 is TGCGCCAGCAGCTCGGGACTTACGAACACCGGGGAGCTGTTTTTT. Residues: CASSSGLTNTGELFF.

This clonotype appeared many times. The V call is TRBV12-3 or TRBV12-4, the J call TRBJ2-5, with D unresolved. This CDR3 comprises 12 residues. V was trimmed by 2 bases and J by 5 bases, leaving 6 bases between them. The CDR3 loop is CASSLLSETQYF. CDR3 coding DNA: TGTGCCAGCAGTTTACTTAGTGAGACCCAGTACTTC.

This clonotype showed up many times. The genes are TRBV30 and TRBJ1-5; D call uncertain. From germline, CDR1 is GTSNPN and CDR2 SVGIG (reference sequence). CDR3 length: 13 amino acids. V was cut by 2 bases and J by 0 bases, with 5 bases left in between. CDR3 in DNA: TGTGCCTGGAGTACGCATAGCAATCAGCCCCAGCATTTT. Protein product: CAWSTHSNQPQHF.

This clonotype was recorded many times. CDR3 DNA sequence: TGTGCCAGCAGCTTGGAGTCCGAGCAGTACTTC. Its translation: CASSLESEQYF. V is TRBV5-6 and J is TRBJ2-7, with D hard to call. This CDR3 spans 11 amino acids. Germline V gives CDR1 SGHDT, CDR2 YYEEEE. V was cut by 0 bases and J by 6 bases, with 4 bases left in between.